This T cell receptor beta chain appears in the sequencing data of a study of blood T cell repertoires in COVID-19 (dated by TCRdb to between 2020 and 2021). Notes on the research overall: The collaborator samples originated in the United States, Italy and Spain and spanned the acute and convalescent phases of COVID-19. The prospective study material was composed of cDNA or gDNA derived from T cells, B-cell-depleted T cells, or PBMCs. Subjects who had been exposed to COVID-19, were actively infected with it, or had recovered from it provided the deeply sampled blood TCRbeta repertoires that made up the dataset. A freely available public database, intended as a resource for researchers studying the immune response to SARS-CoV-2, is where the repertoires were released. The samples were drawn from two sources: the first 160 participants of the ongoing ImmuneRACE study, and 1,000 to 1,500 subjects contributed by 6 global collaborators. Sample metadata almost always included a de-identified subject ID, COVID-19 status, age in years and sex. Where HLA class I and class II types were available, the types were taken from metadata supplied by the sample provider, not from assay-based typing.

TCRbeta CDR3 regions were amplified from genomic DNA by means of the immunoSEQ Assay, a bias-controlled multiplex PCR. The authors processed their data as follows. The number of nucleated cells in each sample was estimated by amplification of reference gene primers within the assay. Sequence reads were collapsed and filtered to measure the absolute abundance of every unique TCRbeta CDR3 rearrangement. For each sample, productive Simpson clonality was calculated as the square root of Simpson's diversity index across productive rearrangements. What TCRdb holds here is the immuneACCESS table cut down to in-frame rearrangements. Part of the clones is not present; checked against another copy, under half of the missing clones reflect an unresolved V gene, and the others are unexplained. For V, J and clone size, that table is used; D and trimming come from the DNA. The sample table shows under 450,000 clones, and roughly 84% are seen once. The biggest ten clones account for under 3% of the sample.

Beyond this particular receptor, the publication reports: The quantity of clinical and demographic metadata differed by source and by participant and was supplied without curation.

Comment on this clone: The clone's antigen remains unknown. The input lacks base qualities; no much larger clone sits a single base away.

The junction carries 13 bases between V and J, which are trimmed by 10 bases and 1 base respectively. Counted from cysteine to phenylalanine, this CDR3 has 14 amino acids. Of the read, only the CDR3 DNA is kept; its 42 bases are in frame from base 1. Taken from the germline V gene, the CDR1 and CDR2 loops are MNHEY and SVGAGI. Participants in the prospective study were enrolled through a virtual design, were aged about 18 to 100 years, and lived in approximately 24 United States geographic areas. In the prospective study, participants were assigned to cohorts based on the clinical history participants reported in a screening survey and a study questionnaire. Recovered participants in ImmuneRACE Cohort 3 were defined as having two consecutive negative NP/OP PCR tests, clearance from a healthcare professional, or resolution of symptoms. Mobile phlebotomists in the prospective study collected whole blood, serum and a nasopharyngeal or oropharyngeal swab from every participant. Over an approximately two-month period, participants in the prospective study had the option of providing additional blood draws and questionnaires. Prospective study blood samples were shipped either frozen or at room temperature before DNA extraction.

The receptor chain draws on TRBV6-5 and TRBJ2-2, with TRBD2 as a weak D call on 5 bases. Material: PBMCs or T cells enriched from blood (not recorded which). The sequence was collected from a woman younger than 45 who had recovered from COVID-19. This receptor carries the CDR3 CAILGRVNTGELFF. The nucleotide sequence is TGTGCCATCTTAGGGCGGGTGAACACCGGGGAGCTGTTTTTT.